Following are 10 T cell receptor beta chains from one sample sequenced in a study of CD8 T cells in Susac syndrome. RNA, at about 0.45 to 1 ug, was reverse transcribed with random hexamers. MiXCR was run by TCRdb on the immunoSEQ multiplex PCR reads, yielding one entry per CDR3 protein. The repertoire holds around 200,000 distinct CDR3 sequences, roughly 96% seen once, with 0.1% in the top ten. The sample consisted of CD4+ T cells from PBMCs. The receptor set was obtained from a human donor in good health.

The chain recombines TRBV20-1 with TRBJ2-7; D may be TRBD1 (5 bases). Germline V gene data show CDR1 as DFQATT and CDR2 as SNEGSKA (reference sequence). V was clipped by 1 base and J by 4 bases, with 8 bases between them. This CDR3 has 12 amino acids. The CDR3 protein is CSARVRDYEQYF. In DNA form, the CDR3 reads TGCAGTGCTAGAGTCAGGGATTACGAGCAGTACTTC.

In nucleotides, the CDR3 is TGTGCCAGCAGCCGTACGGGCGGGAGTGTGGTTACGCAGTATTTT. Its translation is CASSRTGGSVVTQYF. This sequence joins TRBV27 and TRBJ2-3; 7 bases map to TRBD2. CDR1 is MNHEY, CDR2 SMNVEV, per germline (reference sequence). This CDR3 has 15 residues. Trimming took 6 bases from V and 8 from J; bases not matched to a gene: 14.

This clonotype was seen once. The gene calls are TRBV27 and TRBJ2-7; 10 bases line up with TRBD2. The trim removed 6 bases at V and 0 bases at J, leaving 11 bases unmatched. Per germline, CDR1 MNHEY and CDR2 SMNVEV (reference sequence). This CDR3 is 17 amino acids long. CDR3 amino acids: CASSPYGWTSGSYEQYV. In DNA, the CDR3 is TGTGCCAGCAGCCCGTATGGGTGGACTAGCGGCTCCTACGAGCAGTACGTC.

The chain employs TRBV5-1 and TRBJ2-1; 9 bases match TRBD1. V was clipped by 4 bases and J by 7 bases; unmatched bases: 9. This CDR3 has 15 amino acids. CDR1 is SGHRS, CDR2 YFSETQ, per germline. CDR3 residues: CASSVQGASSNEQFF. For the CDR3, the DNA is TGCGCCAGCAGCGTACAGGGGGCGAGTTCTAATGAGCAGTTCTTC.

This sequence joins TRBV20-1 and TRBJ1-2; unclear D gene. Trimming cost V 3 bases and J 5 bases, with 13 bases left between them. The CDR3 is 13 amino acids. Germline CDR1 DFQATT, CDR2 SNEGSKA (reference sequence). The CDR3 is CSASKNSLYGYTF. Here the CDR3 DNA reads TGCAGTGCTAGTAAGAACAGCCTGTATGGCTACACCTTC.

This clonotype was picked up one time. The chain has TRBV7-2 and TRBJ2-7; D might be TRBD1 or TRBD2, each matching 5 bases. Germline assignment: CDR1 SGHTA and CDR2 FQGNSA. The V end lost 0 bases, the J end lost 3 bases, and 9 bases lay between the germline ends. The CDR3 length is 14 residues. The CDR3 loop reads CASSLATGGYEQYF. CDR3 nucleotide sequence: TGTGCCAGCAGCTTAGCGACTGGGGGCTACGAGCAGTACTTC.

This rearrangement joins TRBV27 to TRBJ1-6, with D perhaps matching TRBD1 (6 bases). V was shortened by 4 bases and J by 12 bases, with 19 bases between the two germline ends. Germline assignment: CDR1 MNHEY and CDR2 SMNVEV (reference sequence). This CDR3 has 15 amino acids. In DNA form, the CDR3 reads TGTGCCAGCAGTTACAGGGAAATGACCGGGGGACCCCTCCACTTT. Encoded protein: CASSYREMTGGPLHF.

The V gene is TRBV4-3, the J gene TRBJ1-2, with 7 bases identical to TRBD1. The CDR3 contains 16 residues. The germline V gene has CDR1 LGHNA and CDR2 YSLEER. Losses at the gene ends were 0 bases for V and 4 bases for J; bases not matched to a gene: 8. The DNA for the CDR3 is TGCGCCAGCAGCCAAGAGCCCGGGACAGTTATCTATGGCTACACCTTC. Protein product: CASSQEPGTVIYGYTF.

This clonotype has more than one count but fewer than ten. In DNA, the CDR3 is TGTGCCAGCAGCTTACAGGACAGGGGTAATGAGCAGTTCTTC. Translated: CASSLQDRGNEQFF. The chain combines TRBV7-3 with TRBJ2-1, with TRBD1 identical over 9 bases. Per the germline V gene, CDR1 is SGHTA and CDR2 is FQGTGA. V shed 2 bases and J 7 bases; nucleotides not matched to a gene: 3. There are 14 residues in the CDR3.

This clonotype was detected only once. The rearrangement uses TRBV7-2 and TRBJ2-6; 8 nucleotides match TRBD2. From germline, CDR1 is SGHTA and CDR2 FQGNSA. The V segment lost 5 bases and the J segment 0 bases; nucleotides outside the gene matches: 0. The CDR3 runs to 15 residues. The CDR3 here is CASSTSGSGANVLTF. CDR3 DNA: TGTGCCAGCAGCACTAGCGGCTCTGGGGCCAACGTCCTGACTTTC.